This T cell receptor beta chain was recorded in a study of cytomegalovirus exposure and HLA in healthy donors. Study results and limitations: Presence/absence analysis assumed near-uniform sequencing depth across donors. In a later analysis, a missense DCLRE1C variant was linked to TCR beta V- and J-gene trimming. A reported reduction in N-insertions relative to the 666-donor mean was seen in an Asian-associated ancestry cluster in a later analysis.

13 Jbeta primers and 60 Vbeta primers were used for the PCR. The repertoire was sequenced with immunoSEQ multiplex PCR; TCRdb's copy has only in-frame clones and lacks some. Of 130,000 or so clones listed, around 72% are singletons. In regard to this clone: Its antigen remains unknown.

The CDR3 extends over 14 amino acids. CDR1 WNHNN and CDR2 SYGVQD come from the germline V gene (reference sequence). V gave up 3 bases and J gave up 3 bases, with 11 bases separating them. The rearrangement uses TRBV10-1 and TRBJ1-1; the D is unclear. Sequenced: PBMCs. The TCR was taken from a man aged 50-60 years in good health and CMV-seropositive. The CDR3 loop is CASSETFGDTEAFF. CDR3 DNA: TGCGCCAGCAGTGAAACCTTCGGGGACACTGAAGCTTTCTTT.